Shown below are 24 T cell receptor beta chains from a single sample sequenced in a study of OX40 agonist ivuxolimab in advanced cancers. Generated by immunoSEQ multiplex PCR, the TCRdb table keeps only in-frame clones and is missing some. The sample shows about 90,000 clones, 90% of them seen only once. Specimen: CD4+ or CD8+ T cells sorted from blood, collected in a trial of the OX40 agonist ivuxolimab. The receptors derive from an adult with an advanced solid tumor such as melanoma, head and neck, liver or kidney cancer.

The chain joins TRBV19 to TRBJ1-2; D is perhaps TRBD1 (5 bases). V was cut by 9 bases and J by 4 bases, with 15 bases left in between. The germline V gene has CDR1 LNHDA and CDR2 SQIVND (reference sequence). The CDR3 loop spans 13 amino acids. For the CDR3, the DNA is TGTGCCAGCAAGACTGACAGAACCTATGGCTACACCTTC. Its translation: CASKTDRTYGYTF. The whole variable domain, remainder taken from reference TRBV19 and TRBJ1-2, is DGGITQSPKYLFRKEGQNVTLSCEQNLNHDAMYWYRQDPGQGLRLIYYSQIVNDFQKGDIAEGYSVSREKKESFPLTVTSAQKNPTAFYLCASKTDRTYGYTFGSGTRLTVV.

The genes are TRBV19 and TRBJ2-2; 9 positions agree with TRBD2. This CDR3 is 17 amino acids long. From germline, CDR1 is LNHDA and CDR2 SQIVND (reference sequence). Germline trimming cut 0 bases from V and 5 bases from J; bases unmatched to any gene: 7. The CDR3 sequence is CASSIDRLAARTGELFF. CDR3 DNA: TGTGCCAGTAGTATAGATCGACTAGCGGCGAGAACCGGGGAGCTGTTTTTT.

Here the CDR3 DNA reads TGTGCCACCAGCAGAGATAAGCAGGGGAGGCAAAAACTGTTTTTT. Protein product: CATSRDKQGRQKLFF. The genes are TRBV15 and TRBJ1-4; possible D gene TRBD1, 6 bases. V lost 0 bases and J 9 bases, leaving 14 bases between the germline ends. The CDR3 contains 15 residues. Germline V gene lookup returns CDR1 LNHNV and CDR2 YYDKDF (reference sequence). Based on the CDR3 plus reference TRBV15 and TRBJ1-4, the full variable domain is DAMVIQNPRYQVTQFGKPVTLSCSQTLNHNVMYWYQQKSSQAPKLLFHYYDKDFNNEADTPDNFQSRRPNTSFCFLDIRSPGLGDTAMYLCATSRDKQGRQKLFFGSGTQLSVL.

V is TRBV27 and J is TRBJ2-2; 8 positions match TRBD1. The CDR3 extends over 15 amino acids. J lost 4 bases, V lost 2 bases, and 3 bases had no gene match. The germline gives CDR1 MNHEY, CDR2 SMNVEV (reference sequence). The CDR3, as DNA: TGTGCCAGCAGTTTAACAGGGGGGTTCACCGGGGAGCTGTTTTTT. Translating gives CASSLTGGFTGELFF.

The CDR3 sequence: CASSPDPTNYGYTF. The CDR3, as DNA: TGTGCCAGCAGTCCAGACCCAACTAACTATGGCTACACCTTC. V is TRBV5-6 and J is TRBJ1-2; no firm D call. The CDR3 totals 14 residues. From germline, CDR1 is SGHDT and CDR2 YYEEEE. Trimming took 5 bases from V and 0 from J, leaving 11 bases between them.

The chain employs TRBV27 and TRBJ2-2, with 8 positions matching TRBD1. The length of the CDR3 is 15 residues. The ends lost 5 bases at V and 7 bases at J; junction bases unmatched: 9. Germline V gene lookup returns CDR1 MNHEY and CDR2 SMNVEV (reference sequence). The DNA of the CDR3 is TGTGCCAGCAGTCAGGACAGGGTGTACGGCGGGGAGCTGTTTTTT. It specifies CASSQDRVYGGELFF.

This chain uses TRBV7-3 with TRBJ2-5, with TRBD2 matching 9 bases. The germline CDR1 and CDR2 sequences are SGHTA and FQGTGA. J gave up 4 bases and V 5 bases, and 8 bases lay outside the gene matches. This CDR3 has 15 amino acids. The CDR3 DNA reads TGTGCCAGCAGCCACGGACTAGCGCCTGGAGAGACCCAGTACTTC. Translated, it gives CASSHGLAPGETQYF.

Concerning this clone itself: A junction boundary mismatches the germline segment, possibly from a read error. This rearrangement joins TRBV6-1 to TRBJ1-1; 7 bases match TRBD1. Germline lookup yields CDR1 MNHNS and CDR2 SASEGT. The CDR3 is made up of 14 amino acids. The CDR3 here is CASREGQENTEAFF. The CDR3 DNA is TGTGCCAGCAGAGAAGGACAGGAGAACACTGAAGCTTTCTTT.

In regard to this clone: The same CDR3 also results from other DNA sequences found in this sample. The chain's CDR3 is CASSRGTSGRETQYF. The CDR3 DNA is TGCGCCAGCAGCCGGGGGACTAGCGGGCGAGAGACCCAGTACTTC. The chain combines TRBV5-1 with TRBJ2-5, with TRBD2 matching over 12 bases. CDR1 and CDR2 (germline): SGHRS, YFSETQ. V shed 4 bases and J 4 bases; nucleotides not matched to a gene: 5. The CDR3 is 15 amino acids.

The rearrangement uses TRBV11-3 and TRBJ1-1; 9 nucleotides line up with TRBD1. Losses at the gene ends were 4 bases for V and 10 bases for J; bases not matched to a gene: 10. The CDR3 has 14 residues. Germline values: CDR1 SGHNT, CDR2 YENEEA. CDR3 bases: TGTGCCAGCAGCTCCCCCGGAACAGGGGGCGCAGCTTTCTTT. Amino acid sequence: CASSSPGTGGAAFF.

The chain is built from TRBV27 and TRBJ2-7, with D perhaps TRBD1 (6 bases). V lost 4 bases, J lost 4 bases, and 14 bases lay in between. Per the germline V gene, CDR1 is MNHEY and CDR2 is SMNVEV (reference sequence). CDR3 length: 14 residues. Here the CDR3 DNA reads TGTGCCAGCAGTTCCCAGGGGTCCTTTTACGAGCAGTACTTC. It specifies CASSSQGSFYEQYF.

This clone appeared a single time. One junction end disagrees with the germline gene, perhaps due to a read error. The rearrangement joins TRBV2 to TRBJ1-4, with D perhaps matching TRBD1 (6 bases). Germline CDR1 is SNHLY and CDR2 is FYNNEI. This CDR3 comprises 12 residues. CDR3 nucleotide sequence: TGTGCCAGCAGGGAAGACAGGTTAGAACTGTTTTTT. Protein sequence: CASREDRLELFF.

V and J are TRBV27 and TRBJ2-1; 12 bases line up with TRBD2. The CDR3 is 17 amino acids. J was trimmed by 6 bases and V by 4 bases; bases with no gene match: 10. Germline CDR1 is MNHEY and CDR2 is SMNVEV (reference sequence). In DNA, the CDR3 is TGTGCCAGCAGTTCCAGACTAGCGGGAGAGTCAACCAATGAGCAGTTCTTC. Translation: CASSSRLAGESTNEQFF.

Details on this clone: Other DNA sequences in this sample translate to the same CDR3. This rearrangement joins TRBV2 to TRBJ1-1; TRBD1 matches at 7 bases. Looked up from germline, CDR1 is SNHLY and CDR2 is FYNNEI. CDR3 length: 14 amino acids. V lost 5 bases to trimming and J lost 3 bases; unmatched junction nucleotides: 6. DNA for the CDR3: TGTGCCAGCAGTCTGGACAGGCACTACACTGAAGCTTTCTTT. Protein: CASSLDRHYTEAFF. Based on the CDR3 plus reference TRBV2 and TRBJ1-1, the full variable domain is EPEVTQTPSHQVTQMGQEVILRCVPISNHLYFYWYRQILGQKVEFLVSFYNNEISEKSEIFDDQFSVERPDGSNFTLKIRSTKLEDSAMYFCASSLDRHYTEAFFGQGTRLTVV.

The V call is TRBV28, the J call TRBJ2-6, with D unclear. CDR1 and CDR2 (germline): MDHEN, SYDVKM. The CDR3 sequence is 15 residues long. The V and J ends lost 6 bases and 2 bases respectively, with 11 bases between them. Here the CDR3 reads CASSLGLTGANVLTF. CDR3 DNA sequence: TGTGCCAGCAGCCTCGGGCTTACTGGGGCCAACGTCCTGACTTTC.

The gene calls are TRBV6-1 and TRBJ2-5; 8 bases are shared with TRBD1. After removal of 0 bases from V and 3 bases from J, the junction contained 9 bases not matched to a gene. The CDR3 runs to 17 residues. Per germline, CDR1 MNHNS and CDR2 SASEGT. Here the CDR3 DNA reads TGTGCCAGCAGTGAAGCCGGACAGGGCCCAGCTAAAGAGACCCAGTACTTC. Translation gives CASSEAGQGPAKETQYF.

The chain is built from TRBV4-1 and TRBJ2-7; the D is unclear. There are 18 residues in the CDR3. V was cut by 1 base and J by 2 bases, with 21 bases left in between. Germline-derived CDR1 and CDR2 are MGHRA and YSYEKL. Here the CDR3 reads CASSQVYEWVTATYEQYF. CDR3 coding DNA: TGCGCCAGCAGCCAAGTGTATGAATGGGTTACAGCTACCTACGAGCAGTACTTC.

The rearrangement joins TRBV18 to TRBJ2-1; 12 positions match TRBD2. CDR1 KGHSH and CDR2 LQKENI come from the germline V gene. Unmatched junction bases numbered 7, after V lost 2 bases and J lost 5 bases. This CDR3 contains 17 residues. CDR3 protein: CASSPRWGLAGDNEQFF. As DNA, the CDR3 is TGTGCCAGCTCACCAAGGTGGGGACTAGCGGGCGACAATGAGCAGTTCTTC.

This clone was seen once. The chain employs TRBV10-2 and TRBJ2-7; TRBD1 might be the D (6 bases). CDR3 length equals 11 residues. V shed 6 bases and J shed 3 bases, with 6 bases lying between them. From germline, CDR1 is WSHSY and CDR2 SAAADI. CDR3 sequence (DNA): TGCGCCAGCAGGGACAGCTACGAGCAGTACTTC. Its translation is CASRDSYEQYF.

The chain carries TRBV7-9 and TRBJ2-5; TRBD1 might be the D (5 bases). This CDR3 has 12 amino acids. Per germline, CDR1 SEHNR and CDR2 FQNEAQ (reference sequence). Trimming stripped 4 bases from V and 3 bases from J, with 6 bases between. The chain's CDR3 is CASSSDKETQYF. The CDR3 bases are TGTGCCAGCAGCTCGGACAAAGAGACCCAGTACTTC.

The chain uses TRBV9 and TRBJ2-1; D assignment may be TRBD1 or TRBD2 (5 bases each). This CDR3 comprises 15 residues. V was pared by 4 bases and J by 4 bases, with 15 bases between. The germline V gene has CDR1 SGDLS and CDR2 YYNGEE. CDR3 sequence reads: CASSLDGTPYNEQFF. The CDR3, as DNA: TGTGCCAGCAGCCTAGACGGGACGCCATACAATGAGCAGTTCTTC. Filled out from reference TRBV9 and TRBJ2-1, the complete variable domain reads DSGVTQTPKHLITATGQRVTLRCSPRSGDLSVYWYQQSLDQGLQFLIQYYNGEERAKGNILERFSAQQFPDLHSELNLSSLELGDSALYFCASSLDGTPYNEQFFGPGTRLTVL.

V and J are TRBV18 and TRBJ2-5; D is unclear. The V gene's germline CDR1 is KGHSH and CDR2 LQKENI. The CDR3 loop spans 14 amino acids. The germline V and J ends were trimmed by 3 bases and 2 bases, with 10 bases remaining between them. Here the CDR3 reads CASSPIGPQETQYF. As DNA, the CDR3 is TGTGCCAGCTCACCGATAGGACCACAAGAGACCCAGTACTTC.

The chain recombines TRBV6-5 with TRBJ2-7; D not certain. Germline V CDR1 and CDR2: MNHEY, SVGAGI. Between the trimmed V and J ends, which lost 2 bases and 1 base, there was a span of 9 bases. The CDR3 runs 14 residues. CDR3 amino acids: CASSYKTWSYEQYF. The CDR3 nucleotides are TGTGCCAGCAGTTACAAGACATGGTCCTACGAGCAGTACTTC.

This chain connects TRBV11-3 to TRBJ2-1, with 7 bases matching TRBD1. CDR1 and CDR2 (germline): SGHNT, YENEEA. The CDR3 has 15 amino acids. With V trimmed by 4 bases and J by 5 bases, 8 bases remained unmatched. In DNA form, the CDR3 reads TGTGCCAGCAGCTCCGACAGGGAGAAAAACAATGAGCAGTTCTTC. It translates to CASSSDREKNNEQFF.